The following is a TCR beta chain sequence with its context. Each CDR3 protein is one row after TCRdb ran MiXCR on the RACE reads. This table holds approximately 370,000 distinct CDR3 sequences, around 5.5% found once. Noted time point: pre-sensitization, week 0. Treatment denoted: therapeutic diphenylcyclopropenone sensitization with weekly scalp DPC. After removal of 6 bases from V and 4 bases from J, the junction contained 4 bases not matched to a gene. This CDR3 has 14 residues. The record originates from a study of human T cells and chemical hapten exposure. Study context: Alopecia areata, totalis and universalis patients, mostly female, were included.

This chain connects TRBV12-3 or TRBV12-4 to TRBJ1-3, with TRBD1 identical over 9 bases. The specimen was whole blood, collected in connection with sensitization to the hapten diphenylcyclopropenone (DPC). This TCR came from a young woman with alopecia areata. Some clones in this sample may be carry-over from other donors' samples. Here the CDR3 reads CASRRDRAGNTIYF. Written as DNA, the CDR3 is TGTGCCAGCAGAAGGGACAGGGCCGGAAACACCATATATTTT.